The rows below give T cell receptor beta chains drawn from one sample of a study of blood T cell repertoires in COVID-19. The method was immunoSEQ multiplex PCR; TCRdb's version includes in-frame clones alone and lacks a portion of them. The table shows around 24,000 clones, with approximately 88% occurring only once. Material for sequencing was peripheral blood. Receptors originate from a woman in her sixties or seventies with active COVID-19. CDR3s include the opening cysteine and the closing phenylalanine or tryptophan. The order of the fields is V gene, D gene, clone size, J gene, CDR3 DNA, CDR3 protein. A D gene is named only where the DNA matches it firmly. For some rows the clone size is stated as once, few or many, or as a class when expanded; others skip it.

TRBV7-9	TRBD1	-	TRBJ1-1	TGTGCCAGCAGCCTACCGGCGACAGGGAGGATTGAAGCTTTCTTT	CASSLPATGRIEAFF
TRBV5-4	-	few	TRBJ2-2	TGTGCCAGCAGCTTGGTATACGGGGGTCTGGGCGGGGAGCTGTTTTTT	CASSLVYGGLGGELFF
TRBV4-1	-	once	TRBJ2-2	TGCGCCAGCAGCCAGCTACTACCCGGGGAGCTGTTTTTT	CASSQLLPGELFF
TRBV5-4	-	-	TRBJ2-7	TGTGCCAGCAGCGCCCGACAGGTCCCCTACGAGCAGTACTTC	CASSARQVPYEQYF
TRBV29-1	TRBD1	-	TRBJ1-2	TGCAGCGTTGATCCGGGACAGGGGGGCGGCTACACCTTC	CSVDPGQGGGYTF
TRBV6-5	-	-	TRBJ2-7	TGTGCCAGCAGTTACCCAGACAGCAACTACGAGCAGTACTTC	CASSYPDSNYEQYF
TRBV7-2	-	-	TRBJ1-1	TGTGCCAGCAGCCCTACCGGGGTAATCGAGACTGAAGCTTTCTTT	CASSPTGVIETEAFF
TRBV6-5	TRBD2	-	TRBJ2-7	TGTGCCAGCAGTCGACCAACTAGCGGAGGTACGAAGCAGTACTTC	CASSRPTSGGTKQYF
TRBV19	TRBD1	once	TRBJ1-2	TGTGCCAGTAGAAACAGGGGAGGTAACTATGGCTACACCTTC	CASRNRGGNYGYTF
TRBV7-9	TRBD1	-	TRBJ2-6	TGTGCCAGCAGCCCGACAGGGACTGGGGCCAACGTCCTGACTTTC	CASSPTGTGANVLTF
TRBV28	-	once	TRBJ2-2	TGTGCCAGCAGCTCTCGGAGGGAGGACGGGGAGCTGTTTTTT	CASSSRREDGELFF
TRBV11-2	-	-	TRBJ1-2	TGTGCCAGCAGCCCCTTGGAGGTACAGGGCTACACCTTC	CASSPLEVQGYTF
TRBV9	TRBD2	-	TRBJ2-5	TGTGCCAGCAGCGTAGCAAGTAGCGGGGGGGCCCGAGAGACCCAGTACTTC	CASSVASSGGARETQYF
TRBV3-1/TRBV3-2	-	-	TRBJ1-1	TGTGCCAGCAGCCAACCGGGTATGAACACTGAAGCTTTCTTT	CASSQPGMNTEAFF
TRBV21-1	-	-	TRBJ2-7	TGTGCCAGCAGCGCCCCATTGACAGGGGGCTACGAGCAGTACTTC	CASSAPLTGGYEQYF
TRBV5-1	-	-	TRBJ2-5	TGCGCCAGCAGCTTGGCACTCTCTCAGGGAGAGACCCAGTACTTC	CASSLALSQGETQYF
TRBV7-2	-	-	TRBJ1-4	TGTGCCAGCAGCCGTACAGGGTCCAATGAAAAACTGTTTTTT	CASSRTGSNEKLFF
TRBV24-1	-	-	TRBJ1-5	TGTGCCACCAGTGACTACAGGGATGGTCAGCCCCAGCATTTT	CATSDYRDGQPQHF
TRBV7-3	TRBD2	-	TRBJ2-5	TGTGCCAGTGGAGAGCGGGGGGGCTTGGAGACCCAGTACTTC	CASGERGGLETQYF
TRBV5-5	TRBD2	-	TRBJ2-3	TGTGCCAGCAGCTTGGGGACTAGCGGGGGAGATACGCAGTATTTT	CASSLGTSGGDTQYF
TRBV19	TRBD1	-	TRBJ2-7	TGTGCCAGTAGTTTCGACAGGGGGTTCTACGAGCAGTACTTC	CASSFDRGFYEQYF
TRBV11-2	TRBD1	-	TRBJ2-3	TGTGCCAGCAGCTTCCAACCCAGGGGGCGGACAGATACGCAGTATTTT	CASSFQPRGRTDTQYF
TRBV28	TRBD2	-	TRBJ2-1	TGTGCCAGCAGTCTACTAGCGGGGGGCCCCTACAATGAGCAGTTCTTC	CASSLLAGGPYNEQFF
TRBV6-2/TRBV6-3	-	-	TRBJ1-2	TGTGCCAGCAGTTACTTGGGCCCTATCCTATATGGCTACACCTTC	CASSYLGPILYGYTF
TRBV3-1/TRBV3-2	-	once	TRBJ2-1	TGTGCCAGCAGCCAACTTCCCCCCCCCAGTGAGCAGTTCTTC	CASSQLPPPSEQFF
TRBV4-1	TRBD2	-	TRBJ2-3	TGCGCCAGCAGCCAGGGACTAGTGCCGCAGTATTTT	CASSQGLVPQYF
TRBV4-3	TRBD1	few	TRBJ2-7	TGCGCCAGCAGCCAGTCGGACAGGGGAGCCTACGAGCAGTACTTC	CASSQSDRGAYEQYF
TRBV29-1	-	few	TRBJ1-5	TGCAGCGTGCTGATTGCGGGGGAACCCAATCAGCCCCAGCATTTT	CSVLIAGEPNQPQHF
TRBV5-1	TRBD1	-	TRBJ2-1	TGCGCCAGCAGCGCCGGACAGGCCAATGAGCAGTTCTTC	CASSAGQANEQFF
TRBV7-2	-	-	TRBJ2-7	TGTGCCAGCAGCCTACGTCTCGGCGAGCAGTACTTC	CASSLRLGEQYF
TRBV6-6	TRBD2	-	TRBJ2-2	TGTGCCAGCAGTCGGACTAGCGGGGGGGGAGACACCGGGGAGCTGTTTTTT	CASSRTSGGGDTGELFF
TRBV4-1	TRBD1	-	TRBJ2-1	TGCGCCAGCAGCCAAGATGGGACAGCCTCCTACAATGAGCAGTTCTTC	CASSQDGTASYNEQFF
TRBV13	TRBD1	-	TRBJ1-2	TGTGCCAGCAGCCGACCAGGGGGCAGGAGGAACTATGGCTACACCTTC	CASSRPGGRRNYGYTF
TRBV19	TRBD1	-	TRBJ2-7	TGTGCCAGTGCGCAGGGGGGGACAGGGACCTACGAGCAGTACTTC	CASAQGGTGTYEQYF
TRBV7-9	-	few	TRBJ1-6	TGTGCCAGCAGCTCCACTTATGATAATTCACCCCTCCACTTT	CASSSTYDNSPLHF
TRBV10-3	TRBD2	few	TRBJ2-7	TGTGCCACCACGTCCGCGGGGGGCAACTCCTACGAGCAGTACTTC	CATTSAGGNSYEQYF
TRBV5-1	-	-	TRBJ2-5	TGCGCCAGCAGCCTTACCCCAGGGGAGCAAGAGACCCAGTACTTC	CASSLTPGEQETQYF
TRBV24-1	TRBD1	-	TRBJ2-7	TGTGCCACCAGTGGGGGACAGGGAGGAGAGCAGTACTTC	CATSGGQGGEQYF
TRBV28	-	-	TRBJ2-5	TGTGCCAGCAGTTTGAGCGAGTCAGAGACCCAGTACTTC	CASSLSESETQYF
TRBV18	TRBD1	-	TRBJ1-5	TGTGCCAGCTCACCATCAGGGGGGTATCAGCCCCAGCATTTT	CASSPSGGYQPQHF
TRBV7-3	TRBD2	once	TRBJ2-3	TGTGCCAGCAGTCGAGCGGGAGGATGGGATACGCAGTATTTT	CASSRAGGWDTQYF
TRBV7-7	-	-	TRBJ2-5	TGTGCTAGCAGCTTAGGTGGATCGGACAAGACCCAGTACTTC	CASSLGGSDKTQYF
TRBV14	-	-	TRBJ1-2	TGTGCCAGCAGCCAAGTTATGGGGGGTGTCTATGGCTACACCTTC	CASSQVMGGVYGYTF
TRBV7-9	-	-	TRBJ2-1	TGTGCCAGCAGCTTAAGTGTCAGGGCAGGGGAGCAGTTCTTC	CASSLSVRAGEQFF
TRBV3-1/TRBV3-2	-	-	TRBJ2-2	TGTGCCAGCAGCCACCCCCGACCCGACGAGCCCGGGGGACCAAACACCGGGGAGCTGTTTTTT	CASSHPRPDEPGGPNTGELFF
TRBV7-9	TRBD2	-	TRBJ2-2	TGTGCCAGCAGCTCGACCCTTAGCGGGGGGGCCGACACCGGGGAGCTGTTTTTT	CASSSTLSGGADTGELFF
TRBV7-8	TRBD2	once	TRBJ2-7	TGTGCCAGCAGCTTTTTCCTAGCGGGGTACGAGCAGTACTTC	CASSFFLAGYEQYF
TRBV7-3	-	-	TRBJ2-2	TGTGCCAGCAGCCGACAGAGCACCGGGGAGCTGTTTTTT	CASSRQSTGELFF
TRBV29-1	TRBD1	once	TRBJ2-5	TGCAGCACGGGGACAGGGGGACAAGAGACCCAGTACTTC	CSTGTGGQETQYF
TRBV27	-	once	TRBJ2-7	TGTGCCAGCAGTCCATTTACAGGGTCTTGGGAGCAGTACTTC	CASSPFTGSWEQYF
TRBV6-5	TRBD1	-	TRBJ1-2	TGTGCCAGCAGTCGGACAGGGACTAACTATGGCTACACCTTC	CASSRTGTNYGYTF
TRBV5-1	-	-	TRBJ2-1	TGCGCCAGCAGCCTCCCCCCGCTGAGCTCCTACAATGAGCAGTTCTTC	CASSLPPLSSYNEQFF
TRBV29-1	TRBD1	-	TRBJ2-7	TGCAGCGTTGAGGGACAGGGGGCCGAATACGAGCAGTACTTC	CSVEGQGAEYEQYF
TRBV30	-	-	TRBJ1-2	TGTGCCTGGAGCTTACTTGGGGGGGCTGATGGCTACACCTTC	CAWSLLGGADGYTF